This T cell receptor (beta chain) was found in a study of cytomegalovirus exposure and HLA in healthy donors. Overall study: The roughly 700 first-cohort repertoires and the 120 or so validation repertoires shared the same platform, a later analysis reported. Overall study results and limits: With high specificity and sensitivity, the classifier reportedly diagnosed cytomegalovirus status. The finding came from a later analysis; first-cohort TCR clusters tended to co-occur in the roughly 110 validation repertoires. Investigators reported 150 to 200 TCR beta chains as tied to cytomegalovirus.

TCRdb's table, derived via immunoSEQ multiplex PCR, lists solely in-frame clones and lacks some. Seen here are more than 130,000 clones, 88% observed once, and the top ten hold 7.9%. The V gene's germline CDR1 is MNHNY and CDR2 SVGAGI (reference sequence). This CDR3 spans 14 amino acids. Unmatched junction bases numbered 11, after V lost 11 bases and J lost 6 bases. About this clone itself: The antigen remains unidentified.

This sequence was found in a woman aged 18-29 years in good health and CMV-seropositive. The rearrangement links TRBV6-6 to TRBJ2-1, with 9 bases lining up with TRBD2. Sample: PBMCs. Here the CDR3 reads CALGRGGAPNEQFF. The DNA for the CDR3 is TGTGCCCTGGGTCGCGGGGGGGCCCCCAATGAGCAGTTCTTC.